This T cell receptor beta chain is from a study of CD8+CD57+ T cells in acquired aplastic anemia. Sequencing was done on patients that had shown CD8+CD57+ cell expansion by flow cytometry. All patients were therapy-naive when blood was sampled. This CDR3 region has 15 residues. V was clipped by 2 bases and J by 11 bases, with 21 bases between them. The germline V gene encodes CDR1 SGHVS and CDR2 FQNEAQ. CDR3 and TCR beta VDJ profiling relied on a genomic DNA template. TCRdb processed the reads anew with MiXCR; each CDR3 protein has one entry. The table records around 250,000 distinct CDR3 sequences, around 82% of them present only once.

The chain employs TRBV7-8 and TRBJ1-2; no reliable D call. This TCR was sampled from a human donor with aplastic anemia. Source material: sorted CD4+, CD8+, or CD8+CD57+ T cells (not recorded which) from PBMCs. The CDR3 sequence is CASSLPGGPDTQYTF. The CDR3 DNA follows: TGTGCCAGCAGCTTACCGGGAGGTCCCGATACGCAGTACACCTTC.